The clone carrying this TCR beta chain was seen only a few times. The antigen is unknown. This specimen comes from a study of early T cells in non-severe SARS-CoV-2 infection. About the research overall: Chains were not paired, and sequencing was done on bulk RNA from unsorted whole blood. Study observations and caveats: Clonotype matching in VDJdb favored anti-spike CD8 responses and did not capture private and CD4 specificities.

Individual cDNA molecules received unique molecular identifiers during library preparation. TCRdb called the 5' RACE reads again in MiXCR, with one record for every CDR3 protein. The sample records roughly 120,000 distinct CDR3 sequences, 14% to 15% being singletons. V shed 5 bases and J shed 1 base, with 12 bases lying between them. Germline V gene lookup returns CDR1 SGHVS and CDR2 FQNEAQ. CDR3 length equals 14 residues. The specimen was whole blood. The rearrangement uses TRBV7-8 and TRBJ2-7; D is uncertain. The clonotype was recovered from an adult who was a healthcare worker with PCR-confirmed SARS-CoV-2 infection or an uninfected control (not recorded which). In DNA, the CDR3 is TGTGCCAGCAGCAATTACGATTGGTCCTACGAGCAGTACTTC. This codes for CASSNYDWSYEQYF.